This TCR beta chain was sequenced during a study of T cells in Graves' hyperthyroidism and ophthalmopathy. Authors of the study amplified TCR beta CDR3 regions from RNA transcripts. When the TCR CDR3 underwent first-round RT-PCR, the HTBI primer set was used. In TCRdb, the multiplex PCR reads were re-called with MiXCR into one record per CDR3 protein. This table holds about 700,000 distinct CDR3 sequences, approximately 15% found once. The germline V and J ends were trimmed by 0 bases and 3 bases, with 14 bases remaining between them. Germline loops: CDR1 GTSNPN, CDR2 SVGIG (reference sequence). CDR3 length: 16 residues. There are a few counts of this clonotype.

The chain has TRBV30 and TRBJ2-2, with D possibly TRBD1 on 6 matching bases. The receptor was isolated from a woman younger than 35 with Graves' hyperthyroidism. The sample was blood. DNA for the CDR3: TGTGCCTGGAGTGTACCCCGCAGGGGCGACACCGGGGAGCTGTTTTTT. Translated: CAWSVPRRGDTGELFF.